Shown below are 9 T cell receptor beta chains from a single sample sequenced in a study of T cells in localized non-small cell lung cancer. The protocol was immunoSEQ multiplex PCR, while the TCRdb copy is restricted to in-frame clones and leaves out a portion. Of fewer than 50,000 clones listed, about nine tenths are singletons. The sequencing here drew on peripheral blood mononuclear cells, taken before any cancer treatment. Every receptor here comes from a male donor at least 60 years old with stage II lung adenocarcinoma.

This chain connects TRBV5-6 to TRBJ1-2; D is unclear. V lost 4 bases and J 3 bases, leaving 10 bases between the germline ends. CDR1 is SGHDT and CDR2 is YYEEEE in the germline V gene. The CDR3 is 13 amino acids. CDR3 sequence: CASSQRWDYGYTF. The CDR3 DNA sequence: TGTGCCAGCAGCCAACGGTGGGACTATGGCTACACCTTC.

The CDR3 nucleotides are TGTGCCAGCAGCTTAATGCTTGGCTACACCTTC. The encoded protein is CASSLMLGYTF. The gene calls are TRBV7-9 and TRBJ1-2; D not resolved. This CDR3 region has 11 residues. Germline V gene data show CDR1 as SEHNR and CDR2 as FQNEAQ (reference sequence). V dropped 2 bases and J dropped 7 bases, with 5 bases sitting between them.

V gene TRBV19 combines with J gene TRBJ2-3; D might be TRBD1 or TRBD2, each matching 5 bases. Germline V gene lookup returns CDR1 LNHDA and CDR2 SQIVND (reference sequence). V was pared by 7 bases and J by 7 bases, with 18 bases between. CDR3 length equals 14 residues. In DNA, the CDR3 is TGTGCCAGTACCGGCCGGGACGGTAGACATACGCAGTATTTT. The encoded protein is CASTGRDGRHTQYF.

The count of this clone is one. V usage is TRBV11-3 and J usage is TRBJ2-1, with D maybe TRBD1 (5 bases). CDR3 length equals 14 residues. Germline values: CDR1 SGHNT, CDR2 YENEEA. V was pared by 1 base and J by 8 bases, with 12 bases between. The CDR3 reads CASSLGRTTHEQFF. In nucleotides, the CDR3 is TGTGCCAGCAGCTTAGGCAGGACAACCCATGAGCAGTTCTTC.

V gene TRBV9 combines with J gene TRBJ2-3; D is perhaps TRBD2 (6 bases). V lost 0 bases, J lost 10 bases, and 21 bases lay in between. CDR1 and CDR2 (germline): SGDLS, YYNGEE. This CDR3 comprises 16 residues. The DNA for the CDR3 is TGTGCCAGCAGCGTAGCTGACATGGGGGGACTTCCTCCGCAGTATTTT. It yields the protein CASSVADMGGLPPQYF. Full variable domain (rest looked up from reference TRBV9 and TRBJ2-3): DSGVTQTPKHLITATGQRVTLRCSPRSGDLSVYWYQQSLDQGLQFLIQYYNGEERAKGNILERFSAQQFPDLHSELNLSSLELGDSALYFCASSVADMGGLPPQYFGPGTRLTVL.

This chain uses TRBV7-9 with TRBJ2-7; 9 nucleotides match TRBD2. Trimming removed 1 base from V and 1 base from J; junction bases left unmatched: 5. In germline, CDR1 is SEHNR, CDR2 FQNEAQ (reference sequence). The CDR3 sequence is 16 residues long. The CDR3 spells CASSLGISGRSYEQYF. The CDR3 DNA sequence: TGTGCCAGCAGCTTAGGTATTAGCGGGAGATCCTACGAGCAGTACTTC.

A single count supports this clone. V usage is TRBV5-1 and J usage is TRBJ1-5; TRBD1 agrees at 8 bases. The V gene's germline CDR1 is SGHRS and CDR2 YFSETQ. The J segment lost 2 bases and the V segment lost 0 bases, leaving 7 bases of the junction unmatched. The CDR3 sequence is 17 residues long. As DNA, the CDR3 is TGCGCCAGCAGCTTGGGCCCTCAGGGGGCGGGCAATCAGCCCCAGCATTTT. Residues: CASSLGPQGAGNQPQHF.

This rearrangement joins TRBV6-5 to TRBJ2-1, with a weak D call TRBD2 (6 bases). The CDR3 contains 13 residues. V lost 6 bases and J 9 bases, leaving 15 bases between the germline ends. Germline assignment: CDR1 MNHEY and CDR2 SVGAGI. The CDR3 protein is CASRPMGGIEQFF. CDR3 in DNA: TGTGCCAGCAGGCCGATGGGCGGGATTGAGCAGTTCTTC.

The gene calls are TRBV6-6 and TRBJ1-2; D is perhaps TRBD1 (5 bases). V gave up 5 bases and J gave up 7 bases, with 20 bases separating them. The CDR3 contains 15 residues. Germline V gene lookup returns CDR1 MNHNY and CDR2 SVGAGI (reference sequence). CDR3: CASSHGGPRMGGYTF. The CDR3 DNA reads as TGTGCCAGCAGTCACGGGGGACCCAGGATGGGTGGCTACACCTTC.